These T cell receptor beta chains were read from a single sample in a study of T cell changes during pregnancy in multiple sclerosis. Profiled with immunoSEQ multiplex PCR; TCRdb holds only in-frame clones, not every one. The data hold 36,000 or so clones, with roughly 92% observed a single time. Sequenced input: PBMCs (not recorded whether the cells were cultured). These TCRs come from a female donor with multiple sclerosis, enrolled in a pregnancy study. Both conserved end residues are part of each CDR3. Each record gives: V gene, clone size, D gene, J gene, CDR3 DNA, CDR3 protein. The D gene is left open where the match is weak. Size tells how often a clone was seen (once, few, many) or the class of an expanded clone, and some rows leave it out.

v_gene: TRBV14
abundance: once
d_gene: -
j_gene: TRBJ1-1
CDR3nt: TGTGCCAGCAGCCAACAACGGGACACTGAAGCTTTCTTT
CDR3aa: CASSQQRDTEAFF

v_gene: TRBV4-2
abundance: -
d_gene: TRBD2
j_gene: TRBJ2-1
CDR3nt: TGTGCCAGCAGCCGCTCGGGGGGATCCTACAATGAGCAGTTCTTC
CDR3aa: CASSRSGGSYNEQFF

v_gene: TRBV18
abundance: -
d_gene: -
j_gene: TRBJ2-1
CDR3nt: TGTGCCAGCTCACCTTCCCTCGCCGGTGAGCAGTTCTTC
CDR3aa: CASSPSLAGEQFF

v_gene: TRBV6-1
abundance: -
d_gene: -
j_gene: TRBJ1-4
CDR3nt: TGTGCCAGCAGTGAACCGAGTAATGAAAAACTGTTTTTT
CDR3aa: CASSEPSNEKLFF

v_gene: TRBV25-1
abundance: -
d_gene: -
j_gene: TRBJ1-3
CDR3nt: TGTGCCAGCGGGACTCACAGCTCTGGAAACACCATATATTTT
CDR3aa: CASGTHSSGNTIYF

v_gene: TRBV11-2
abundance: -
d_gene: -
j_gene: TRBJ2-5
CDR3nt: TGTGCCAGCAGCTTAACACAGGGCCAATACTTC
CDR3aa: CASSLTQGQYF

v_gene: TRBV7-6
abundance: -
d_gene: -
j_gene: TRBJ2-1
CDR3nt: TGTGCCAGCAGCCGAGTCTCTAGCTCCTACAATGAGCAGTTCTTC
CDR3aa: CASSRVSSSYNEQFF

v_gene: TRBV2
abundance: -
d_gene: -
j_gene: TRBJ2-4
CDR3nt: TGTGCCAGCAGTGCCACTCGGGTGGGTCAAAACATTCAGTGCTTC
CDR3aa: CASSATRVGQNIQCF

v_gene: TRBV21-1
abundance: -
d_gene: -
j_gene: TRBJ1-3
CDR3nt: TGTGCCAGCAGCAAATGGACAACGAGCTCTGGAAACACCATATATTTT
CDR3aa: CASSKWTTSSGNTIYF

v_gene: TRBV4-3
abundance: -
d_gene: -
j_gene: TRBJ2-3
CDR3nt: TGCGCCAGCAGCCAAGAGACGGCGGGATTAACAGATACGCAGTATTTT
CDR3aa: CASSQETAGLTDTQYF

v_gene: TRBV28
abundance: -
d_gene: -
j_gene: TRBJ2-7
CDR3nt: TGTGCCAGCAGACAAACACTACAGGGCGGGCAGTACTTC
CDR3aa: CASRQTLQGGQYF

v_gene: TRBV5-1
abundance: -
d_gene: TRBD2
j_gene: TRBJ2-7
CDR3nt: TGCGCCAGCAGCCCGAGCGGGGGACCCTACGAGCAGTACTTC
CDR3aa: CASSPSGGPYEQYF

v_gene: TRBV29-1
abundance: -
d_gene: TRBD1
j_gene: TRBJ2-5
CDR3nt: TGCAGCGTGGGGCCATCGACAGGGGGCAGAGAGACCCAGTACTTC
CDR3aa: CSVGPSTGGRETQYF

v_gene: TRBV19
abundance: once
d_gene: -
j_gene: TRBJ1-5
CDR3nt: TGTGCCAGTAGCCCTAGGCCTGGGGCCCAGCATTTT
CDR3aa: CASSPRPGAQHF

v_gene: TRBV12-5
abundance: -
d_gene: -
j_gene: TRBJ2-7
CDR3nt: TGTGCTAGTGGTTTGGTACGGAGCGGGTTGTCCTACGAGCAGTACTTC
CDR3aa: CASGLVRSGLSYEQYF

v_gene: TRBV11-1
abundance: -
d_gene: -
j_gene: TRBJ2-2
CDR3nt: TGTGCCAGCAGCTTCCTCGGGGAGCTGTTTTTT
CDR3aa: CASSFLGELFF

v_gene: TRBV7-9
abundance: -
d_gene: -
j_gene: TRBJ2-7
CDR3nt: TGTGCCAGCGAGCTTTTACGCTCCTACGAGCAGTACTTC
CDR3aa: CASELLRSYEQYF

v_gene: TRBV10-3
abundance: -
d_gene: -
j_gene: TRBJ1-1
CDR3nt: TGTGCCATCAGTGAAGGATCGGACACTGAAGCTTTCTTT
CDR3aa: CAISEGSDTEAFF

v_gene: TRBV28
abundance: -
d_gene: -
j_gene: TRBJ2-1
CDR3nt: TGTGCCAGCAGTTTACGGTGGAATGAGCAGTTCTTC
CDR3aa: CASSLRWNEQFF

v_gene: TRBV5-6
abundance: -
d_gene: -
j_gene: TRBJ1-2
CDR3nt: TGTGCCAGCAGCTCCCAGGGGAGTATCTATGGCTACACCTTC
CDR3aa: CASSSQGSIYGYTF

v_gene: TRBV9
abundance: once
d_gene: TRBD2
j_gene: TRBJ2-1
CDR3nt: TGTGCCAGCAGCGTGTACAGCGGGAGTCGCAATGAGCAGTTCTTC
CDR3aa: CASSVYSGSRNEQFF

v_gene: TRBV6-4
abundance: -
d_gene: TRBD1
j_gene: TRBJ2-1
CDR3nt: TGTGCCAGCAGTGAGGGGACAGGGGGCTACAATGAGCAGTTCTTC
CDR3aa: CASSEGTGGYNEQFF

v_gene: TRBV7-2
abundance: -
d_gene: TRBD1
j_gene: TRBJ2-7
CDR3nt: TGTGCCAGCAGCCACCCGACCGGGACAGGGCATCCCTACGAGCAGTACTTC
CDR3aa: CASSHPTGTGHPYEQYF

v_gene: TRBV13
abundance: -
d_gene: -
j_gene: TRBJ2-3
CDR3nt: TGTGCCAGCAGCTTAGCCATTGCTGCAACGGCAGATACGCAGTATTTT
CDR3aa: CASSLAIAATADTQYF